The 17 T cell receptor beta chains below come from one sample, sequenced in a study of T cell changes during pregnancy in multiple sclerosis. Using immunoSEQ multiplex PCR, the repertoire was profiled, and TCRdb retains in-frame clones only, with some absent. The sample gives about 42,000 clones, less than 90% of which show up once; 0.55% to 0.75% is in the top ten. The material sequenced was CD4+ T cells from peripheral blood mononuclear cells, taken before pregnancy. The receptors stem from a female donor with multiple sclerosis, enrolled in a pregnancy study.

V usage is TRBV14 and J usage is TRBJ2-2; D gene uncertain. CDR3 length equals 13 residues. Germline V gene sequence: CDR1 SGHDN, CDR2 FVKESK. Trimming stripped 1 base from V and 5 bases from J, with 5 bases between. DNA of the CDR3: TGTGCCAGCAGCCAAGTATCTACCGGGGAGCTGTTTTTT. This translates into CASSQVSTGELFF. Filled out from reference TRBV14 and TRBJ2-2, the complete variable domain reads EAGVTQFPSHSVIEKGQTVTLRCDPISGHDNLYWYRRVMGKEIKFLLHFVKESKQDESGMPNNRFLAERTGGTYSTLKVQPAELEDSGVYFCASSQVSTGELFFGEGSRLTVL.

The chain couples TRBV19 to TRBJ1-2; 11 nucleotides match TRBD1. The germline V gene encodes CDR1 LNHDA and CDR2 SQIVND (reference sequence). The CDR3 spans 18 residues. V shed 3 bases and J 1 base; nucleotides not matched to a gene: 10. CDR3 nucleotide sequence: TGTGCCAGTAGTATCTCCGGGACAGGGGGAATGGGTAACTATGGCTACACCTTC. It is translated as CASSISGTGGMGNYGYTF.

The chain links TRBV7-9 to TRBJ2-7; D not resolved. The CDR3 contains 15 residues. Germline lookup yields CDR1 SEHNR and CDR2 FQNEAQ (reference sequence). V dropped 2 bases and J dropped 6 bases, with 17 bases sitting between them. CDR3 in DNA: TGTGCCAGCAGCTTAAATGTACGGAGCCTATTCGAGCAGTACTTC. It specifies CASSLNVRSLFEQYF.

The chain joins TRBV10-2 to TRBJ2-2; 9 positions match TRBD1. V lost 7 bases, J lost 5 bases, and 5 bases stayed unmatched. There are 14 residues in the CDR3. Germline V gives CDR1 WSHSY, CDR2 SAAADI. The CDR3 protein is CASTQTGGTGELFF. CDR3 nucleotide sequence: TGCGCCAGCACTCAGACAGGGGGAACCGGGGAGCTGTTTTTT.

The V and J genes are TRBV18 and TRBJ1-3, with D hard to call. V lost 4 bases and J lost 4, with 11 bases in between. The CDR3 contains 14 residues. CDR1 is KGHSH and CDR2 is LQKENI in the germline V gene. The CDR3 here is CASSLNSVGNTIYF. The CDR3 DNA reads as TGTGCCAGCTCACTCAACAGTGTCGGAAACACCATATATTTT.

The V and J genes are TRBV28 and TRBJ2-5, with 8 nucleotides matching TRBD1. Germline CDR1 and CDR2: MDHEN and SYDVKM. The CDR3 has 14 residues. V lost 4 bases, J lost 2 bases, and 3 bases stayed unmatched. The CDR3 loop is CASSWDRTQETQYF. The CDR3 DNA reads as TGTGCCAGCAGTTGGGACAGGACACAAGAGACCCAGTACTTC.

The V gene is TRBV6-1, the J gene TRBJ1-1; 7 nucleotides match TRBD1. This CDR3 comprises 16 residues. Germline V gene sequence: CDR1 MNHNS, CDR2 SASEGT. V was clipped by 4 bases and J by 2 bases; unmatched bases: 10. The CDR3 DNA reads TGTGCCAGCAGTGGACTGACCGGGACAGAAAACACTGAAGCTTTCTTT. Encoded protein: CASSGLTGTENTEAFF.

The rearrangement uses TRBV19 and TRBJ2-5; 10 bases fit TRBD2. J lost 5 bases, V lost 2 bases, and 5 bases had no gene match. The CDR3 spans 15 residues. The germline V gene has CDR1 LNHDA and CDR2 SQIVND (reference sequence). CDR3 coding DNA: TGTGCCAGTAGTATACAAGCGGGAGGGGGGGAGACCCAGTACTTC. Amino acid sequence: CASSIQAGGGETQYF.

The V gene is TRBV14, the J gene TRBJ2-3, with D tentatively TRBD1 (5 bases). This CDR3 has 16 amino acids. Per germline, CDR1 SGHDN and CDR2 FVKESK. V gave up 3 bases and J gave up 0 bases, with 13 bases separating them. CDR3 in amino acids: CASSHLQGSSTDTQYF. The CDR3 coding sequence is TGTGCCAGCAGCCACCTCCAGGGATCTAGCACAGATACGCAGTATTTT.

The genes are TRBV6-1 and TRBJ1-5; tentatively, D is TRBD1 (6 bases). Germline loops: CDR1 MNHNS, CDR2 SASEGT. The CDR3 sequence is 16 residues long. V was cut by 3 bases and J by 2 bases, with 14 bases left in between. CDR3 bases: TGTGCCAGCAGTGATTGGGCGGGGGCGGGCAATCAGCCCCAGCATTTT. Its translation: CASSDWAGAGNQPQHF.

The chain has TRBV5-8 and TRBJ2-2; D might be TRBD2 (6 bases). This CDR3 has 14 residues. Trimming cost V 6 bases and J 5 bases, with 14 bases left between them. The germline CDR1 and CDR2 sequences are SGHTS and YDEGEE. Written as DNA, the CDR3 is TGTGCCAGCATAGGAGGGACGCCAACCGGGGAGCTGTTTTTT. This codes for CASIGGTPTGELFF. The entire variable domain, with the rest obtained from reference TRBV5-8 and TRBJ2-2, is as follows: EAGVTQSPTHLIKTRGQQATLRCSPISGHTSVYWYQQALGLGLQFLLWYDEGEERNRGNFPPRFSGRQFPNYSSELNVNALELEDSALYLCASIGGTPTGELFFGEGSRLTVL.

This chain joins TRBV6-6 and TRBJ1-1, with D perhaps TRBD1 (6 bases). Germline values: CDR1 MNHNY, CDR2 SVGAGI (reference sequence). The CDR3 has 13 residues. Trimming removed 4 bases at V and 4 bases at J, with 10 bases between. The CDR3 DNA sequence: TGTGCCAGCAGTTCTCAGGGGATCACTGAAGCTTTCTTT. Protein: CASSSQGITEAFF.

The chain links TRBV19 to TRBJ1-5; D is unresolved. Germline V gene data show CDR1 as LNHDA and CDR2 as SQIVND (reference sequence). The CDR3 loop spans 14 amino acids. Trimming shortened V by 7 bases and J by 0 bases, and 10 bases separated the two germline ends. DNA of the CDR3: TGTGCCAGTACTTACGGAGATAGCAATCAGCCCCAGCATTTT. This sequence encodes CASTYGDSNQPQHF. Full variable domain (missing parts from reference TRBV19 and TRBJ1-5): DGGITQSPKYLFRKEGQNVTLSCEQNLNHDAMYWYRQDPGQGLRLIYYSQIVNDFQKGDIAEGYSVSREKKESFPLTVTSAQKNPTAFYLCASTYGDSNQPQHFGDGTRLSIL.

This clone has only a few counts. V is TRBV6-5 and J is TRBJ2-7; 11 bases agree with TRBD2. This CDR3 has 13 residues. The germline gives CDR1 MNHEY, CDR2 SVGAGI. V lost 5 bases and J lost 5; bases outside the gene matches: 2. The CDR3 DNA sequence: TGTGCCAGCAGTCTTAGCGGGAGGGACGAGCAGTACTTC. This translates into CASSLSGRDEQYF.

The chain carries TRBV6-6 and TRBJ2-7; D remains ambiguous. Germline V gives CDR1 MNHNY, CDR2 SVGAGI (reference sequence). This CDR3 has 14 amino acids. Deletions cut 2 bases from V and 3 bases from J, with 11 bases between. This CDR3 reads CASSYKLTVYEQYF. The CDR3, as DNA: TGTGCCAGCAGTTACAAACTAACCGTCTACGAGCAGTACTTC.

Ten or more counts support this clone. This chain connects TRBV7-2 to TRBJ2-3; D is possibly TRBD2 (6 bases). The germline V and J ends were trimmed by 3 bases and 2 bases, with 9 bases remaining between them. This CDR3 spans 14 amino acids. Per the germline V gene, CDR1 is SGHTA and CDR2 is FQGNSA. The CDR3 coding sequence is TGTGCCAGCAGCTTTGGCGGGGCCACAGATACGCAGTATTTT. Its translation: CASSFGGATDTQYF.

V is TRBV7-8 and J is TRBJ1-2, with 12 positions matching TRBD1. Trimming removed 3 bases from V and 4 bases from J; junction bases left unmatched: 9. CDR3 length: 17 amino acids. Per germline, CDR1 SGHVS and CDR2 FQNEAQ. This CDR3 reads CASSFFGTGGKIYGYTF. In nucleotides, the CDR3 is TGTGCCAGCAGCTTTTTTGGGACAGGGGGCAAGATCTATGGCTACACCTTC.